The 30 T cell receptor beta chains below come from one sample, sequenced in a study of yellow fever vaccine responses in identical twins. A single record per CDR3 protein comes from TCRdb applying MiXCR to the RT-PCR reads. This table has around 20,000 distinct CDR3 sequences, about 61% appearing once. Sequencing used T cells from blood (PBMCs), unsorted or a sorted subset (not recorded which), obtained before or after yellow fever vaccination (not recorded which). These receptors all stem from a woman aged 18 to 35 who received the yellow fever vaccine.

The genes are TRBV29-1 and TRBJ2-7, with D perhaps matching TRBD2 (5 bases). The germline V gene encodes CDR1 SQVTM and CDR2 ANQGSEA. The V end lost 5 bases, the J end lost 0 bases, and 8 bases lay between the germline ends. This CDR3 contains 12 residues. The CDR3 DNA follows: TGCAGCGTTCTGACTAACTCCTACGAGCAGTACTTC. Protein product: CSVLTNSYEQYF.

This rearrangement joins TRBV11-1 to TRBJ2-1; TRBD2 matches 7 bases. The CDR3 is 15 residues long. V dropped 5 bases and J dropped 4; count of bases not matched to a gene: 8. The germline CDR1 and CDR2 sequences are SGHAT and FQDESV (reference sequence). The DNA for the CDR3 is TGTGCCAGCAGCGCACGGGAGGTGGGATACAATGAGCAGTTCTTC. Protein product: CASSAREVGYNEQFF.

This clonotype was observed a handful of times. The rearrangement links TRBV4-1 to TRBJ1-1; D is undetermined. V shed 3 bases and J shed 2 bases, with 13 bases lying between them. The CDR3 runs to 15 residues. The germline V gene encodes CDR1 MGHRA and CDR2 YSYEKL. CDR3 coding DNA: TGCGCCAGCAGCCAGGCTGGCAGACAAAACACTGAAGCTTTCTTT. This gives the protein CASSQAGRQNTEAFF.

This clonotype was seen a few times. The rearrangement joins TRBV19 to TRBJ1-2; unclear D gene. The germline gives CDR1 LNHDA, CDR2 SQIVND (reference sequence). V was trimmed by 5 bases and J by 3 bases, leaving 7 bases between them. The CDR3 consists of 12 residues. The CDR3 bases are TGTGCCAGTAGTGACCGGTACTATGGCTACACCTTC. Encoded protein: CASSDRYYGYTF.

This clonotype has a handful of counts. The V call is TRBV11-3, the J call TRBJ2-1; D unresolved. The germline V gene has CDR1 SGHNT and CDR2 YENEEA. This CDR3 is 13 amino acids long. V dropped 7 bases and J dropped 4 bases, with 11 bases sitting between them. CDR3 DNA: TGTGCCAGCACCCCCCCATCGTACAATGAGCAGTTCTTC. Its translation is CASTPPSYNEQFF.

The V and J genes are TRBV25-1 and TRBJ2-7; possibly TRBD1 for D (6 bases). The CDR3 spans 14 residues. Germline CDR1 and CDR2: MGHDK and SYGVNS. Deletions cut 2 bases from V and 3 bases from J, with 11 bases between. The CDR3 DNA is TGTGCCAGCAGTGAAAGTCAGGACAGCTACGAGCAGTACTTC. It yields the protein CASSESQDSYEQYF.

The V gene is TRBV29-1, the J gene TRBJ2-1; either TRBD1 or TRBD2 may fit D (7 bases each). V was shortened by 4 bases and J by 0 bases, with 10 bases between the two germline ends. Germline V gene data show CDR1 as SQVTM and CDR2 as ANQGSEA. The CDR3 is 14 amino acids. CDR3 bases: TGCAGCGTTGGCAGGGGGGGCTCCTACAATGAGCAGTTCTTC. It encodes CSVGRGGSYNEQFF.

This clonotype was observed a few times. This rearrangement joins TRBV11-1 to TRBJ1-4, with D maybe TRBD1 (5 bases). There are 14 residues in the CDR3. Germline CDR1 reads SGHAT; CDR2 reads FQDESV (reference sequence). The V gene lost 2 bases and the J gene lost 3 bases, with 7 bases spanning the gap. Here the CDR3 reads CASSLSGSNEKLFF. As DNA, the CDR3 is TGTGCCAGCAGCTTATCAGGGTCTAATGAAAAACTGTTTTTT.

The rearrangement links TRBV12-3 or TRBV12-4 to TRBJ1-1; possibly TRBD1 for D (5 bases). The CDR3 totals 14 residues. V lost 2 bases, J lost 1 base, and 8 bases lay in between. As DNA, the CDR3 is TGTGCCAGCAGTTTAAGGACACCGAACACTGAAGCTTTCTTT. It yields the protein CASSLRTPNTEAFF.

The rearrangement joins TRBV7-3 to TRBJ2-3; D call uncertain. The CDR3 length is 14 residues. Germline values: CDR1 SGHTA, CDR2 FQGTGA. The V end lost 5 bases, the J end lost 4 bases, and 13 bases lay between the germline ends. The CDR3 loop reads CASSQGFQPDTQYF. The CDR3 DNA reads TGTGCCAGCAGCCAAGGATTCCAACCAGATACGCAGTATTTT.

CDR3 sequence (DNA): TGTGCCAGCAGTTTACGTCAGGTGAACACTGAAGCTTTCTTT. It codes for CASSLRQVNTEAFF. The chain carries TRBV12-3 or TRBV12-4 and TRBJ1-1; D gene unclear. The CDR3 loop spans 14 amino acids. Trimming removed 2 bases from V and 0 bases from J, with 7 bases in between.

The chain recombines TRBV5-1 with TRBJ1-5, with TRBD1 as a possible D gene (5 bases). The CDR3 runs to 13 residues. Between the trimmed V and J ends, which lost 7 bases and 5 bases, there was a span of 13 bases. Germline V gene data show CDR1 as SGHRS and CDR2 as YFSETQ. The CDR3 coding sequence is TGCGCCAGCTCCCCACAGGCCGATCAGCCCCAGCATTTT. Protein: CASSPQADQPQHF.

CDR3 sequence: CASSEVSGSGYNEQFF. CDR3 nucleotide sequence: TGTGCCAGCAGTGAAGTAAGCGGGAGCGGGTACAATGAGCAGTTCTTC. The chain recombines TRBV2 with TRBJ2-1; 8 positions agree with TRBD2. The germline gives CDR1 SNHLY, CDR2 FYNNEI. This CDR3 region has 16 residues. J gave up 4 bases and V 1 base, and 6 bases lay outside the gene matches. Full variable domain (outside the CDR3, taken from reference TRBV2 and TRBJ2-1): EPEVTQTPSHQVTQMGQEVILRCVPISNHLYFYWYRQILGQKVEFLVSFYNNEISEKSEIFDDQFSVERPDGSNFTLKIRSTKLEDSAMYFCASSEVSGSGYNEQFFGPGTRLTVL.

The CDR3 loop is CASSLGLAGGTNEQFF. CDR3 sequence (DNA): TGTGCCAGCAGTTTGGGACTAGCGGGAGGCACGAATGAGCAGTTCTTC. The chain carries TRBV12-3 or TRBV12-4 and TRBJ2-1, with 15 bases identical to TRBD2. V trimming: 3 bases; J trimming: 7 bases; junction bases outside the gene matches: 4. The CDR3 has 16 residues.

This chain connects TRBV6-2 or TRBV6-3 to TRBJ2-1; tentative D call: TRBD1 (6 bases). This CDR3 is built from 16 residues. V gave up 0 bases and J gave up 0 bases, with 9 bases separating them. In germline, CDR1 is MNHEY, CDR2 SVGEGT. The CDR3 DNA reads TGTGCCAGCAGTTACTCGAGGGGGAGCTCCTACAATGAGCAGTTCTTC. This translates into CASSYSRGSSYNEQFF.

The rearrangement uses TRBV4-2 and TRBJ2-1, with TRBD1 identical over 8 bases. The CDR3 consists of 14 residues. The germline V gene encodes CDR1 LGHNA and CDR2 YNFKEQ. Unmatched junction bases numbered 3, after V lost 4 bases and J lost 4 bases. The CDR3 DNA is TGTGCCAGCAGCCCGGGACAGGAATACAATGAGCAGTTCTTC. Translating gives CASSPGQEYNEQFF.

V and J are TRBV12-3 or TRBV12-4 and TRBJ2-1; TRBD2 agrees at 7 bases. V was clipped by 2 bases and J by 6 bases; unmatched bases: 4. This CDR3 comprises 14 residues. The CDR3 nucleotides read TGTGCCAGCAGTTTACTAGCGGAATCCAATGAGCAGTTCTTC. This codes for CASSLLAESNEQFF.

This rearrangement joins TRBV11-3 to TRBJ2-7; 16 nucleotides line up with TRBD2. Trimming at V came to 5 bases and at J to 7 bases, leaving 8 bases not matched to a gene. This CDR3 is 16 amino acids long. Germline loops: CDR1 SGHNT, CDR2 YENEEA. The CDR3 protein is CASSPGLAGGQGEQYF. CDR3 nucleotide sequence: TGTGCCAGCAGCCCGGGACTAGCGGGAGGGCAGGGTGAGCAGTACTTC.

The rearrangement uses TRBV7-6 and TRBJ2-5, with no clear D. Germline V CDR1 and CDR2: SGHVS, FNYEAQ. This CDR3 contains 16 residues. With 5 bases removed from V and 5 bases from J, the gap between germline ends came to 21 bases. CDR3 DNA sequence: TGTGCCAGCAGCCCCTCAGCCAGGAGCGTGACGGAGACCCAGTACTTC. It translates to CASSPSARSVTETQYF.

The CDR3 loop reads CASSHRDRGGETQYF. Here the CDR3 DNA reads TGCGCCAGCAGCCACCGGGACAGGGGTGGAGAGACCCAGTACTTC. V gene TRBV4-1 combines with J gene TRBJ2-5; 10 nucleotides line up with TRBD1. The CDR3 totals 15 residues. The germline gives CDR1 MGHRA, CDR2 YSYEKL. V lost 3 bases, J lost 4 bases, and 5 bases stayed unmatched.

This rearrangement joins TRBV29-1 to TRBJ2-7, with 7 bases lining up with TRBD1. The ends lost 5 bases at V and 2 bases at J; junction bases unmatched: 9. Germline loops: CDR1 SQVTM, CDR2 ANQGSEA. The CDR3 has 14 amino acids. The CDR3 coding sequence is TGCAGCGTTTTACACGGGACAGCGACCTACGAGCAGTACTTC. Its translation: CSVLHGTATYEQYF.

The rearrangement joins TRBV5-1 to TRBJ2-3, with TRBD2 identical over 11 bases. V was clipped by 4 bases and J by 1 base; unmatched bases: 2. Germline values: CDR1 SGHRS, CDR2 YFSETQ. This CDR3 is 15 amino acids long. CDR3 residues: CASSPGLAGTDTQYF. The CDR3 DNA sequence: TGCGCCAGCAGCCCGGGACTAGCGGGCACAGATACGCAGTATTTT.

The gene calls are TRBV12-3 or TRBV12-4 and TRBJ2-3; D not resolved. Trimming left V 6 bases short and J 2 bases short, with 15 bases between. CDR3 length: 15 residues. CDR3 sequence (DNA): TGTGCCAGCAGCGAATCCGAGATTTACACAGATACGCAGTATTTT. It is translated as CASSESEIYTDTQYF.

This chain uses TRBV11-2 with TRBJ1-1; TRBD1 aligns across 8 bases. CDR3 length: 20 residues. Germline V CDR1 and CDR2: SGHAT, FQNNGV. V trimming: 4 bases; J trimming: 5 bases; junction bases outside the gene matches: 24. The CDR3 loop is CASSSPRDRRMVELWTEAFF. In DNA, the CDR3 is TGTGCCAGCAGCTCCCCGCGGGACAGGAGGATGGTAGAGCTTTGGACTGAAGCTTTCTTT.

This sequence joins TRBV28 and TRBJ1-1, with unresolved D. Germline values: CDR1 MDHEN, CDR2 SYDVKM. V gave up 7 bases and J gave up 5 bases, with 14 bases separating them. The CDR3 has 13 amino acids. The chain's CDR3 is CASTDPPRTEAFF. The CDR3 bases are TGTGCCAGCACCGACCCCCCGAGGACTGAAGCTTTCTTT.

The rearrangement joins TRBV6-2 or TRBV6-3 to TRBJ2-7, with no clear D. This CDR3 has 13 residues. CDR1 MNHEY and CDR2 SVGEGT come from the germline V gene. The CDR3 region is CASSYSKGYEKYV. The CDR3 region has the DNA TGTGCCAGCAGTTACTCGAAGGGCTACGAGAAGTACGTC.

DNA for the CDR3: TGCAGTGCTACAGGGGGCCCCTATGGCTACACCTTC. Protein sequence: CSATGGPYGYTF. The chain carries TRBV20-1 and TRBJ1-2; 8 positions match TRBD1. The J segment lost 4 bases and the V segment lost 4 bases, leaving 2 bases of the junction unmatched. The germline V gene has CDR1 DFQATT and CDR2 SNEGSKA (reference sequence). This CDR3 is 12 amino acids long.

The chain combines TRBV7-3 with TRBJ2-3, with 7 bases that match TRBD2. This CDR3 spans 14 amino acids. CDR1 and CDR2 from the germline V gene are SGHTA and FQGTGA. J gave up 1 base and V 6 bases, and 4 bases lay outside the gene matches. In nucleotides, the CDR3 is TGTGCCAGCAGTCCTGGACTAGGCACAGATACGCAGTATTTT. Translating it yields CASSPGLGTDTQYF.

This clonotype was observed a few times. This CDR3 reads CASSPNPGTGSSGNTIYF. DNA for the CDR3: TGTGCCAGCTCACCCAACCCGGGGACCGGGAGCTCTGGAAACACCATATATTTT. This rearrangement joins TRBV18 to TRBJ1-3; D perhaps matches TRBD1 (5 bases). Per the germline V gene, CDR1 is KGHSH and CDR2 is LQKENI. The CDR3 length is 18 residues. V lost 3 bases to trimming and J lost 0 bases, with 18 bases between them.

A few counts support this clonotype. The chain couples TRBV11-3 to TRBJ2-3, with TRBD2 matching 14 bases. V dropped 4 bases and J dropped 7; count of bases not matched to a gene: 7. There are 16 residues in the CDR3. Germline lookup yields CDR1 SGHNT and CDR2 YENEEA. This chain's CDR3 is CASSSWTSGRTYTQYF. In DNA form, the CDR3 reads TGTGCCAGCAGCTCTTGGACTAGCGGGAGGACCTATACGCAGTATTTT.